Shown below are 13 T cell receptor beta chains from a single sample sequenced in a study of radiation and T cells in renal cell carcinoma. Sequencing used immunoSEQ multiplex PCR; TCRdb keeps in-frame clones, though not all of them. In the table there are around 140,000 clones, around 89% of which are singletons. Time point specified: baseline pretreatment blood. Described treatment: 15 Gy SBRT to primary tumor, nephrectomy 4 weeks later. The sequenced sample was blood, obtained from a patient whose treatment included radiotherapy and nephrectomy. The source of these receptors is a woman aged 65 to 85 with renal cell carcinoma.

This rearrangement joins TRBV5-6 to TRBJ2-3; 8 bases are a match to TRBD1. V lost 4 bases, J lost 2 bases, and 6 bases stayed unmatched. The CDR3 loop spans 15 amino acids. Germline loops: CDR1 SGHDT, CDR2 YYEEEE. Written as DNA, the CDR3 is TGTGCCAGCAGCACCAGACAGGGGACCACAGATACGCAGTATTTT. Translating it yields CASSTRQGTTDTQYF. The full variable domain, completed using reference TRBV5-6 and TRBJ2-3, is DAGVTQSPTHLIKTRGQQVTLRCSPKSGHDTVSWYQQALGQGPQFIFQYYEEEERQRGNFPDRFSGHQFPNYSSELNVNALLLGDSALYLCASSTRQGTTDTQYFGPGTRLTVL.

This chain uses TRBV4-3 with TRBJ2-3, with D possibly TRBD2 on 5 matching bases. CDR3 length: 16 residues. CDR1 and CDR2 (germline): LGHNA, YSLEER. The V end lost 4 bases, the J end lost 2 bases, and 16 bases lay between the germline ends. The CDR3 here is CASSPGVARHTDTQYF. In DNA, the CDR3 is TGCGCCAGCAGCCCCGGGGTAGCGCGACACACAGATACGCAGTATTTT.

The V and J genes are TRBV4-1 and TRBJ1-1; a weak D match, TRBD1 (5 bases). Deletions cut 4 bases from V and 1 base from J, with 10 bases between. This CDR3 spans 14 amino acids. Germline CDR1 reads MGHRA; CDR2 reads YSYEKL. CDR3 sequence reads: CASSPLDRNTEAFF. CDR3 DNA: TGCGCCAGCAGCCCCCTAGACAGGAACACTGAAGCTTTCTTT.

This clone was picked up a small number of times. The CDR3 is CASSDLAGGREQYF. Here the CDR3 DNA reads TGTGCCAGCAGCGATCTAGCGGGGGGCCGAGAGCAGTACTTC. The rearrangement uses TRBV5-4 and TRBJ2-7, with TRBD2 identical over 11 bases. With V trimmed by 4 bases and J by 7 bases, 7 bases remained unmatched. Germline assignment: CDR1 SGHNT and CDR2 YYREEE (reference sequence). The CDR3 contains 14 residues.

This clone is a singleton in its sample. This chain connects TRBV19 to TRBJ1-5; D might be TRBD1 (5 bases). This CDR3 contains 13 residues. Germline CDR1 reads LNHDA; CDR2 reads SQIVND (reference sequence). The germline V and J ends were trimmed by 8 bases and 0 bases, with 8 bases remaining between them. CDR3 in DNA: TGTGCCAGTGCTCAGGGTAGCAATCAGCCCCAGCATTTT. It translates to CASAQGSNQPQHF.

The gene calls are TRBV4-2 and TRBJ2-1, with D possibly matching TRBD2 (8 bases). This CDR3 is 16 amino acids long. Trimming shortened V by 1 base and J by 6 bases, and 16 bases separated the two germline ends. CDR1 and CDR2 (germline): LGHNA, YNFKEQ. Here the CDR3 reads CASSQAGGAGGNEQFF. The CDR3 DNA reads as TGTGCCAGCAGCCAAGCCGGGGGGGCAGGGGGCAATGAGCAGTTCTTC.

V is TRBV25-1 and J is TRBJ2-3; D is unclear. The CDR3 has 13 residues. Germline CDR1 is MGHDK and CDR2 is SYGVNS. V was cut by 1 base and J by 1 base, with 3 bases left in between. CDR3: CASSESGTDTQYF. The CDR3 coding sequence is TGTGCCAGCAGTGAATCTGGCACAGATACGCAGTATTTT.

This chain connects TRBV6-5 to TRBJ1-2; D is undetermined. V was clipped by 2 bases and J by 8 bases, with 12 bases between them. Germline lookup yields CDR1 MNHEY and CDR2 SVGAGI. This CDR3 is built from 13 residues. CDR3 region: CASSYTVVRGYTF. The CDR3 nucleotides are TGTGCCAGCAGTTACACGGTGGTACGGGGCTACACCTTC.

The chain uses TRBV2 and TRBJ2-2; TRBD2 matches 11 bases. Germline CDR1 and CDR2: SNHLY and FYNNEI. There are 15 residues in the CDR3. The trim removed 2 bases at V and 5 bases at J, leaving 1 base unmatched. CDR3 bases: TGTGCCAGCAGTGAAACTAGCGGGGGAACCGGGGAGCTGTTTTTT. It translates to CASSETSGGTGELFF.

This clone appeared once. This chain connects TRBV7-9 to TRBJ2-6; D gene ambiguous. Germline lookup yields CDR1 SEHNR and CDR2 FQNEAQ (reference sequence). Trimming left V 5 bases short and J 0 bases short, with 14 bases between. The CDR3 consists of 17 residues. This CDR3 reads CASSPLPLSSGANVLTF. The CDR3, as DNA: TGTGCCAGCAGCCCCCTCCCCCTGAGCTCTGGGGCCAACGTCCTGACTTTC.

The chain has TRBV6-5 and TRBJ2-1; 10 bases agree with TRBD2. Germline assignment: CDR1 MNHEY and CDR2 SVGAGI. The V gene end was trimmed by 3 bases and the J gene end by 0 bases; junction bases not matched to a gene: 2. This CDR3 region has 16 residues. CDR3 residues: CASSYGLADSYNEQFF. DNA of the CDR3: TGTGCCAGCAGTTATGGACTAGCGGACTCCTACAATGAGCAGTTCTTC.

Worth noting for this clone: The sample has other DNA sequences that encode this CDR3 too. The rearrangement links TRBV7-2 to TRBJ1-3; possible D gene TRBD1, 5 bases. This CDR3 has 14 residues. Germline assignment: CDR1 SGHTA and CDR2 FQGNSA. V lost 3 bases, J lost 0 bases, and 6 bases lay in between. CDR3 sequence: CASSLGGSGNTIYF. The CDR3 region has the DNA TGTGCCAGCAGCTTGGGGGGCTCTGGAAACACCATATATTTT.

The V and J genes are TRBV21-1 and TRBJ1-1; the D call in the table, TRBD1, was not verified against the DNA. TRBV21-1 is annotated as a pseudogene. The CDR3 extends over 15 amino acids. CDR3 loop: CASSKEFRDNTEAFF. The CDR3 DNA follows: TGTGCCAGCAGCAAAGAGTTTAGGGACAATACTGAAGCTTTCTTT.